Described below is a single TCR beta chain sequence and its context. The antigen it binds to is not known. The sample holds no much larger clone one base away, and base qualities are not on file. The data stem from a study of T cell changes during pregnancy in multiple sclerosis (dated 2019 in TCRdb). In the study overall: The study examined how the T cell repertoire changed over the course of pregnancy in women with multiple sclerosis.

Library preparation employed the immunoSEQ multiplex PCR assay. Entries here come from immuneACCESS through TCRdb and include only in-frame sequences with V and J called. Some clones fail to appear in such tables; in the studies checked, an unresolved V gene covers under half of the shortfall, and the cause of the remainder is unknown. The table for this sample lists over 60,000 clones; roughly nine tenths of them were counted only once. Clones ranked in the top ten supply about 0.3% of the sample. This sample comprised CD4+ T cells from peripheral blood mononuclear cells, obtained in the third trimester of pregnancy. The source is a female donor in good health, enrolled as a control in a pregnancy study.

The nucleotide sequence is TGTGCCAGCAGCTTAGAGAGGAGATACGAGCAGTACTTC. Its translation reads: CASSLERRYEQYF. The chain employs TRBV11-3 and TRBJ2-7, with the D gene call left open. V is clipped by 0 bases and J by 4 bases, and the sequence between their germline boundaries is 7 bases long. CDR1 is given as SGHNT and CDR2 as YENEEA, both from the germline V gene. Reading from cysteine to phenylalanine, the CDR3 counts 13 amino acids. The sequence is cut down to CDR3 DNA, 39 bases in frame from base 1.